This TCR beta chain is drawn from a study of shared clonotypes between healthy human individuals. Note on this clone: Its matching antigen is unknown.

The germline gives CDR1 SGHTA, CDR2 FQGNSA. J lost 0 bases, V lost 5 bases, and 10 bases had no gene match. The CDR3 is 17 residues long. Notes on the study in general: Clonotypes shared by all four sorted-subset donors had higher generation probabilities than non-shared clonotypes.

The assay was immunoSEQ multiplex PCR, and TCRdb's table has in-frame clones only and misses some. The sample carries under 1,900,000 clones, just under 99% recorded once. The sequenced material came from naive CD4+ T cells sorted from blood. Indicated subset: CD45RA+ positively selected. The clonotype originates from a man under 40 in good health. The genes are TRBV7-2 and TRBJ2-1; the match to TRBD2 covers 7 bases. As DNA, the CDR3 is TGTGCCAGCAGCCCTTCAAAGGGAGGGAACTCCTACAATGAGCAGTTCTTC. It is translated as CASSPSKGGNSYNEQFF.